This T cell receptor (beta chain) comes out of a study of blood T cells in healthy people across ages. About this clonotype: Antigen unknown.

A second about 6 to 12 cycle PCR used barcoded and J-beta primers. Using its own MiXCR run on the 5' RACE reads, TCRdb lists one record per CDR3 protein. This sample has about 1.5 million distinct CDR3 sequences, with about 45% found just once. Study conclusions and caveats: TCR beta diversity was tightly associated with the proportion of naive T cells.

With 4 bases clipped from V and 5 bases from J, the junction kept 6 bases outside the gene matches. From germline, CDR1 is KGHSH and CDR2 LQKENI. The CDR3 totals 15 residues. The gene calls are TRBV18 and TRBJ1-5; TRBD1 aligns across 9 bases. Sequencing was done on a sample of blood. The clonotype originates from a woman aged 18-30 years in good health. CDR3 nucleotides: TGTGCCAGCTCACAACTGGGACAGGGTGATCAGCCCCAGCATTTT. It is translated as CASSQLGQGDQPQHF.